What follows describes a single T cell receptor (beta chain). Its matching antigen is unknown. These data originate in a study of cytomegalovirus exposure and HLA in healthy donors. Trimming stripped 4 bases from V and 5 bases from J, with 13 bases between. This CDR3 spans 15 amino acids. Germline assignment: CDR1 SGHRS and CDR2 YFSETQ. General study points: The productive fraction for most TCR beta V segments was about 87% or about 30% in an earlier analysis. Links to common viral pathogens appeared, in a later analysis, for several of the most significant clusters. A few V segments could not be told apart, such as TRBV6-2 and TRBV6-3, and were left out.

60 Vbeta and 13 Jbeta primers were used in PCR. Profiled with immunoSEQ multiplex PCR; TCRdb holds only in-frame clones, not every one. The data hold about 190,000 clones, with around 75% observed a single time. The sequencing sample was made of PBMCs. J is TRBJ1-6 and V is TRBV5-1; D is possibly TRBD1 (6 bases). The receptor's source is a woman in her 30s in good health and CMV-seronegative. The CDR3, as DNA: TGCGCCAGCAGCCTGTGGACAGACGATAATTCACCCCTCCACTTT. It codes for CASSLWTDDNSPLHF.